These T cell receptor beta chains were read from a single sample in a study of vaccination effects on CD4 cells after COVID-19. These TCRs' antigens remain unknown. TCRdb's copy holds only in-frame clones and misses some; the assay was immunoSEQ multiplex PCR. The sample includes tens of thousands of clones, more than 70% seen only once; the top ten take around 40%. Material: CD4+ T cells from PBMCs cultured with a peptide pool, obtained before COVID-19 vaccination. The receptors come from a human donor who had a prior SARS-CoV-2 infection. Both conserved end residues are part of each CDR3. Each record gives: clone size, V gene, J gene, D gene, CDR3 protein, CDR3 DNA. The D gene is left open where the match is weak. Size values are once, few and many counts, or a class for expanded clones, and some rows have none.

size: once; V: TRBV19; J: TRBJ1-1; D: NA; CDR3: CASSIDEGTNTEAFF; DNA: TGTGCCAGTAGTATTGACGAAGGGACGAACACTGAAGCTTTCTTT
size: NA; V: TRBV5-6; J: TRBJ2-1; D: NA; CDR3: CASSLVVGNNEQFF; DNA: TGTGCCAGCAGCTTGGTAGTCGGGAACAATGAGCAGTTCTTC
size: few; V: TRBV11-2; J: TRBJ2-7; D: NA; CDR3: CASSFSRGMGEQYF; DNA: TGTGCCAGCAGCTTCTCCAGGGGAATGGGCGAGCAGTACTTC
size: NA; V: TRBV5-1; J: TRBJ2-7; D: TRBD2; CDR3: CASSLGLAGGRLGEQYF; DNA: TGCGCCAGCAGCTTAGGACTAGCGGGAGGACGTTTGGGCGAGCAGTACTTC
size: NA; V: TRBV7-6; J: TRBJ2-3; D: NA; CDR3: CASSLSYSTDTQYF; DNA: TGTGCCAGCAGCTTATCTTATAGCACAGATACGCAGTATTTT
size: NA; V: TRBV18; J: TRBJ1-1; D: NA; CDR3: CASSTSGEAFF; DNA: TGTGCCAGCTCAACCAGTGGTGAAGCTTTCTTT
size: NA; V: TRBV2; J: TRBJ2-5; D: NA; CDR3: CASSVDPQETQYF; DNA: TGTGCCAGCAGTGTTGACCCCCAAGAGACCCAGTACTTC
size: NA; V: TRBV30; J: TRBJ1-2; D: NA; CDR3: CAWTRGDYGYTF; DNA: TGTGCCTGGACCCGAGGAGACTATGGCTACACCTTC
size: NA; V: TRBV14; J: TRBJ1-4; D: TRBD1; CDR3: CASSRGQAATNEKLFF; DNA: TGTGCCAGCAGCCGAGGACAGGCGGCAACTAATGAAAAACTGTTTTTT
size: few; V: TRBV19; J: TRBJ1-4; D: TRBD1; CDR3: CASNHANRDSEKLFF; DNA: TGTGCCAGTAACCACGCGAACCGGGACAGCGAAAAACTGTTTTTT
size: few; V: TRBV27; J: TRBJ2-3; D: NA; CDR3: CASSLRGTDTQYF; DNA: TGTGCCAGCAGTTTACGGGGCACAGATACGCAGTATTTT
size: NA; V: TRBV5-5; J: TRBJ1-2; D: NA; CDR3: CASSLARTDYGYTF; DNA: TGTGCCAGCAGCTTGGCCAGGACAGACTATGGCTACACCTTC
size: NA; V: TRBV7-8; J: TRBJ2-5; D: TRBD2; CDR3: CASSASGRRVETQYF; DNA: TGTGCCAGCAGCGCTAGCGGGAGGAGGGTAGAGACCCAGTACTTC
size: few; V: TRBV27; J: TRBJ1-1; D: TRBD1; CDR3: CASSLSTGFATEAFF; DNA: TGTGCCAGCAGTTTATCGACAGGGTTCGCCACTGAAGCTTTCTTT
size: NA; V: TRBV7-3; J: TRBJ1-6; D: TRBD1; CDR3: CASSSGGQGNNSPLHF; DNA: TGTGCCAGCAGTTCGGGGGGACAGGGTAATAATTCACCCCTCCACTTT
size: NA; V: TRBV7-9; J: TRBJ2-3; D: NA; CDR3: CASSFAGGTDTQYF; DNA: TGTGCCAGCAGCTTCGCGGGCGGCACAGATACGCAGTATTTT
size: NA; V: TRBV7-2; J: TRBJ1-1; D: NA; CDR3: CASSSQGGDTEAFF; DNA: TGTGCCAGCAGCTCACAGGGAGGTGACACTGAAGCTTTCTTT
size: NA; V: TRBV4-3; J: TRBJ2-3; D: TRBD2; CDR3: CASSRGTSGIMDTQYF; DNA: TGCGCCAGCAGCCGGGGGACTAGCGGGATTATGGATACGCAGTATTTT
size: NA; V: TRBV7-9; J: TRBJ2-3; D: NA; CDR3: CASSLLGGNTSTDTQYF; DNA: TGTGCCAGCAGCTTATTGGGCGGGAACACTAGCACAGATACGCAGTATTTT
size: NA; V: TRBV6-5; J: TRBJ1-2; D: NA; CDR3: CASSYLGNYGYTF; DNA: TGTGCCAGCAGTTACCTGGGTAACTATGGCTACACCTTC
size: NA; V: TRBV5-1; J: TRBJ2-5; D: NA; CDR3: CASSLAGVLQETQYF; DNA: TGCGCCAGCAGCTTGGCCGGCGTACTACAAGAGACCCAGTACTTC
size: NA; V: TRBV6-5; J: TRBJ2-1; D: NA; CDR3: CASSYSDFTKNEQFF; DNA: TGTGCCAGCAGTTACTCCGACTTTACTAAGAATGAGCAGTTCTTC
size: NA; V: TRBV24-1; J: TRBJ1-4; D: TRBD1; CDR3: CATSPLGTGRSEKLFF; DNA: TGTGCCACCAGCCCCCTGGGGACAGGTCGGAGTGAAAAACTGTTTTTT
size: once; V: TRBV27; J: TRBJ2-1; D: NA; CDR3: CASSLRIQGYNEQFF; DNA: TGTGCCAGCAGTTTAAGAATCCAGGGCTACAATGAGCAGTTCTTC
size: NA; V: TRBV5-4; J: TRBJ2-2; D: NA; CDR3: CASSFPVGSKGGELFF; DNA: TGTGCCAGCAGCTTTCCTGTCGGGAGTAAGGGCGGGGAGCTGTTTTTT
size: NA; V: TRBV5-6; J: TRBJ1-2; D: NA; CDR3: CASSLDANYGYTF; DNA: TGTGCCAGCAGCTTGGATGCTAACTATGGCTACACCTTC
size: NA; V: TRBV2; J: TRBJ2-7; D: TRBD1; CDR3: CASSGGQGDTYEQYF; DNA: TGTGCCAGCAGTGGGGGACAGGGGGATACCTACGAGCAGTACTTC
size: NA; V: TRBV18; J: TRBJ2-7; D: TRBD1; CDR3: CASSQSGQSSYEQYF; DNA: TGTGCCAGCTCACAGTCGGGACAGTCCTCCTACGAGCAGTACTTC
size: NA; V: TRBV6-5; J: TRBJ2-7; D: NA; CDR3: CASKAGVEQYF; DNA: TGTGCCAGCAAAGCGGGCGTCGAGCAGTACTTC